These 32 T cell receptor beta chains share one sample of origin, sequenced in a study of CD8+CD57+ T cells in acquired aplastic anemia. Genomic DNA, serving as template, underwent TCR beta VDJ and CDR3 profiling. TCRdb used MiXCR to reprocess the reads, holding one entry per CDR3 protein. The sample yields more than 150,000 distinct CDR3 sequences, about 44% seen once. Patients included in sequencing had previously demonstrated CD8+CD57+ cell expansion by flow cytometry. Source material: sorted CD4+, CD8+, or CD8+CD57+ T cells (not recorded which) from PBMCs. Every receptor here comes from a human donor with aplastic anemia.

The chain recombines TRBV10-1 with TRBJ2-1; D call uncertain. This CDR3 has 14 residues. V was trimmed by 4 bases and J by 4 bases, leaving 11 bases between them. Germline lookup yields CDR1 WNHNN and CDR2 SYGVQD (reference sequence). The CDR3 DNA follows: TGCGCCAGCAGTGCGGGCGGACGATACAATGAGCAGTTCTTC. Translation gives CASSAGGRYNEQFF.

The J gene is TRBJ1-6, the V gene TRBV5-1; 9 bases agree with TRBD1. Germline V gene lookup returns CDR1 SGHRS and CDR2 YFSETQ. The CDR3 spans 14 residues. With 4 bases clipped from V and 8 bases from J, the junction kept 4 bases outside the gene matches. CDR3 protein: CASSRDREDSPLHF. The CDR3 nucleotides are TGCGCCAGCAGCCGGGACAGGGAGGATTCACCCCTCCACTTT.

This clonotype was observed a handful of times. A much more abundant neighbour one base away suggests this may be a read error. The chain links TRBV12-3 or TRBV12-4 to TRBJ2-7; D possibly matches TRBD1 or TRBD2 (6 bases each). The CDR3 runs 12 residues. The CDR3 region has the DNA TGTGCCAGCAGAAGGGGGGACCACGAGCGGTACTTC. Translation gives CASRRGDHERYF.

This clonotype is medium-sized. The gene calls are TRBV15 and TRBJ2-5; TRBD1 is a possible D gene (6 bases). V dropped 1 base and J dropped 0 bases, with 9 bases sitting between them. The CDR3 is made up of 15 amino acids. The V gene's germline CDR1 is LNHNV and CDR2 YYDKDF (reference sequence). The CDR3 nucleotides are TGTGCCACCAGCAGAGCTGACAGGTACCAAGAGACCCAGTACTTC. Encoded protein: CATSRADRYQETQYF.

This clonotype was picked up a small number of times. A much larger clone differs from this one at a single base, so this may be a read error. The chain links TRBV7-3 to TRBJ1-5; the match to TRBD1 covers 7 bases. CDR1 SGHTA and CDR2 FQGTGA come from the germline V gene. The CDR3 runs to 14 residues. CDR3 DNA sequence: TGTGCCTGCAGCCCTACAGGGGACAATCAGCCCCAGCATTTT. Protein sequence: CACSPTGDNQPQHF. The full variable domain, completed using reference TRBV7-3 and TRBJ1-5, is GAGVSQTPSNKVTEKGKYVELRCDPISGHTALYWYRQSLGQGPEFLIYFQGTGAADDSGLPNDRFFAVRPEGSVSTLKIQRTERGDSAVYLCACSPTGDNQPQHFGDGTRLSIL.

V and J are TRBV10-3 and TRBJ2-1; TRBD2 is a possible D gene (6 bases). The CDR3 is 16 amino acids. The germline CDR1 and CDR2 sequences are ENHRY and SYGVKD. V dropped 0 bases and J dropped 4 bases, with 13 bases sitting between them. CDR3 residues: CAISESAVGLYNEQFF. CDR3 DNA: TGTGCCATCAGTGAGTCGGCGGTGGGACTGTACAATGAGCAGTTCTTC.

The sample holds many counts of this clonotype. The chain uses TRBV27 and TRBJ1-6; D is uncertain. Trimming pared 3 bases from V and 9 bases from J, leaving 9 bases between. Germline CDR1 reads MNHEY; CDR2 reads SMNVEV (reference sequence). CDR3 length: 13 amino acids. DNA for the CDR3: TGTGCCAGCAGTTTGGAGGTCGGTTCACCCCTCCACTTT. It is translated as CASSLEVGSPLHF.

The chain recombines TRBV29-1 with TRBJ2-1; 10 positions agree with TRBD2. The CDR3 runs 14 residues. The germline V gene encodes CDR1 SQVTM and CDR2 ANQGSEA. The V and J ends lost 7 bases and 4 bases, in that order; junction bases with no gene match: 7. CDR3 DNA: TGCAGCGCCCACCCTAGCGGGGGTTACAATGAGCAGTTCTTC. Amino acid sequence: CSAHPSGGYNEQFF.

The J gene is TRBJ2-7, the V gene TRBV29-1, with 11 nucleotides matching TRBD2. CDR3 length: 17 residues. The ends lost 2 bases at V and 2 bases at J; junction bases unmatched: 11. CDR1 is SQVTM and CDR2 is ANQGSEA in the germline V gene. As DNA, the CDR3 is TGCAGCGTTGAATTGGGAACACCTAGCGGGAGGCCCTACGAGCAGTACTTC. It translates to CSVELGTPSGRPYEQYF.

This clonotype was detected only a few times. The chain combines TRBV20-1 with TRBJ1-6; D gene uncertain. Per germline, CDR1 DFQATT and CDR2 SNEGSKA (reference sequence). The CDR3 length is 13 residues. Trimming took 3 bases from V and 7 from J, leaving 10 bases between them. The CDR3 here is CSASSVRNSPLHF. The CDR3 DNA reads TGCAGTGCTAGCAGTGTTAGGAATTCACCCCTCCACTTT.

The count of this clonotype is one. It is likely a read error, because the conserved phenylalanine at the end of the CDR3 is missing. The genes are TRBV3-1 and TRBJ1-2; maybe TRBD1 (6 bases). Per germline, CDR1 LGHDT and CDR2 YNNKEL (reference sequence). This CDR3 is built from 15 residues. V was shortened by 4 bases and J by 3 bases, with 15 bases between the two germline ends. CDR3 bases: TGTGCCAGCAGCCGTTTTGGGGGGCGCGACTATGGCTACACCTCC. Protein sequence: CASSRFGGRDYGYTS.

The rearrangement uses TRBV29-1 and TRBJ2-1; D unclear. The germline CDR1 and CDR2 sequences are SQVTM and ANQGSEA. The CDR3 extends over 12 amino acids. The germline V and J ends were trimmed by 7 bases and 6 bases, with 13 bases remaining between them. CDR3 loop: CSATVGANEQFF. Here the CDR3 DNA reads TGCAGCGCGACCGTCGGTGCCAATGAGCAGTTCTTC.

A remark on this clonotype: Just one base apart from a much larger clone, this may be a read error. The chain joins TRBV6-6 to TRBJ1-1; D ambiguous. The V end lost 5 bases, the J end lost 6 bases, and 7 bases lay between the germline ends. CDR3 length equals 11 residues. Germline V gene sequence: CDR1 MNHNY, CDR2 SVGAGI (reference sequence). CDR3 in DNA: TGTGCCAGCAGTCCGTACGCTGAAGCTTTCTTT. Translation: CASSPYAEAFF.

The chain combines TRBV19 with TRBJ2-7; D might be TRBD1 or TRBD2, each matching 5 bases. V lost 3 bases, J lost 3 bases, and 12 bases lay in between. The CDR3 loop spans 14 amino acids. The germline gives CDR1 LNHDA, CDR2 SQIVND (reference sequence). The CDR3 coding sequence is TGTGCCAGTAGTATCGGGGCAGGCGGCTACGAGCAGTACTTC. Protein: CASSIGAGGYEQYF. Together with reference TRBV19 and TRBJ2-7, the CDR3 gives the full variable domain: DGGITQSPKYLFRKEGQNVTLSCEQNLNHDAMYWYRQDPGQGLRLIYYSQIVNDFQKGDIAEGYSVSREKKESFPLTVTSAQKNPTAFYLCASSIGAGGYEQYFGPGTRLTVT.

CDR3 sequence reads: CSLSLGTNEKLFF. The CDR3 DNA follows: TGCAGTTTATCGTTAGGGACTAATGAAAAACTGTTTTTT. This sequence joins TRBV29-1 and TRBJ1-4, with unresolved D. The CDR3 consists of 13 residues. CDR1 and CDR2 from the germline V gene are SQVTM and ANQGSEA.

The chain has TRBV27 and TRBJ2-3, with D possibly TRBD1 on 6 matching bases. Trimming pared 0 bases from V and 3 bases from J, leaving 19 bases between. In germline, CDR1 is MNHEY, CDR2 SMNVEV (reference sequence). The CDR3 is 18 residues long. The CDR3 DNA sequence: TGTGCCAGCAGTTTATCCCTGACTCAGGGGCGAACTACAGATACGCAGTATTTT. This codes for CASSLSLTQGRTTDTQYF.

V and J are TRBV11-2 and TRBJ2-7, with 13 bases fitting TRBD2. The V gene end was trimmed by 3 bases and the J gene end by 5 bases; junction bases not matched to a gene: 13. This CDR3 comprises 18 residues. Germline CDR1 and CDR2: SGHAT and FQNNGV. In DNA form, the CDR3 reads TGTGCCAGCAGCTTGAGCGGACTAGCGGGGGTCGGCCACCACGAGCAGTACTTC. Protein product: CASSLSGLAGVGHHEQYF. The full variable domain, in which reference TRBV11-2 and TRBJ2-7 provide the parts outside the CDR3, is EAGVAQSPRYKIIEKRQSVAFWCNPISGHATLYWYQQILGQGPKLLIQFQNNGVVDDSQLPKDRFSAERLKGVDSTLKIQPAKLEDSAVYLCASSLSGLAGVGHHEQYFGPGTRLTVT.

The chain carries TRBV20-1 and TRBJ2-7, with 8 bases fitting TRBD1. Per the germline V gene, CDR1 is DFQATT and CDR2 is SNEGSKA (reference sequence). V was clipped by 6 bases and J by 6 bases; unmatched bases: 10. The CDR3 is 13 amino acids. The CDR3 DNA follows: TGCAGTGCGGTGGACAGGGATTTCTCCGAGCAGTACTTC. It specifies CSAVDRDFSEQYF.

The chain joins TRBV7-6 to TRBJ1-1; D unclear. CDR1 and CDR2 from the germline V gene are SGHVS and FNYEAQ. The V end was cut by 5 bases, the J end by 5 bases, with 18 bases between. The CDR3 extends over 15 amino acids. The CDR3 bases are TGTGCCAGCAGCCTACAGACGGGCCACGGAACTGAAGCTTTCTTT. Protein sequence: CASSLQTGHGTEAFF.

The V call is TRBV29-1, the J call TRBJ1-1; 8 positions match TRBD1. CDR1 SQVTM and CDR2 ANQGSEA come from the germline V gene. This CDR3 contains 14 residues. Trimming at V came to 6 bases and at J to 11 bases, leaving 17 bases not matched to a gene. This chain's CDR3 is CSVLPGQAEGVAFF. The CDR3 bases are TGCAGCGTCCTCCCGGGACAGGCGGAAGGTGTGGCTTTCTTT.

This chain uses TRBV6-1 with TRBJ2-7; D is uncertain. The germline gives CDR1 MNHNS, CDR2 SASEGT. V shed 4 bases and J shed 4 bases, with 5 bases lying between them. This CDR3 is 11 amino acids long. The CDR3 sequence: CASSVGYEQYF. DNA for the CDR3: TGTGCCAGCAGTGTGGGTTACGAGCAGTACTTC.

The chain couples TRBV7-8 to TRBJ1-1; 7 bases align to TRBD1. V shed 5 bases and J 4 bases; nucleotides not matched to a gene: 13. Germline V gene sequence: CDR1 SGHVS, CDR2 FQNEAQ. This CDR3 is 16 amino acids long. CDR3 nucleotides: TGTGCCAGCAGCCCGTTGACAGGGATGGATAGCACTGAAGCTTTCTTT. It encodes CASSPLTGMDSTEAFF.

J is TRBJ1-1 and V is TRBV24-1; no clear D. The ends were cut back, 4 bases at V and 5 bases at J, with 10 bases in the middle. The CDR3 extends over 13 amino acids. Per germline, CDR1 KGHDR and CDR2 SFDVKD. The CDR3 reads CATSDRPGTEAFF. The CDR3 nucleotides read TGTGCCACCAGTGACCGCCCGGGTACTGAAGCTTTCTTT.

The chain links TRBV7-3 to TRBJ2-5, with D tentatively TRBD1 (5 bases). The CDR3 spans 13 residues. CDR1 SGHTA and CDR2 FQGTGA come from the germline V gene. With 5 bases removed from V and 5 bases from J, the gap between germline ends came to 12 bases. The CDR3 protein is CASSPTEKETQYF. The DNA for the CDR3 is TGTGCCAGCAGCCCGACAGAGAAGGAGACCCAGTACTTC.

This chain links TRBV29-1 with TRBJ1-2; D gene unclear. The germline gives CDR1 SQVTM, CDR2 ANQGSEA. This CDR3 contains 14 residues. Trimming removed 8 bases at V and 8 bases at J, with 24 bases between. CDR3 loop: CSSYPDSASGGYTF. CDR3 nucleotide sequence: TGCAGCTCTTACCCCGATTCGGCATCGGGAGGCTACACCTTC.

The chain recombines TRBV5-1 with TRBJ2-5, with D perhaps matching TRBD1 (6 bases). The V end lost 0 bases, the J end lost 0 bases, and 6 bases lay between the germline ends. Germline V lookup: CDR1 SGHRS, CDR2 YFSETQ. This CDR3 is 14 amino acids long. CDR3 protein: CASSLGDNQETQYF. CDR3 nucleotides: TGCGCCAGCAGCTTGGGGGACAACCAAGAGACCCAGTACTTC. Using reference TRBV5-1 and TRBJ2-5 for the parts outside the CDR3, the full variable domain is KAGVTQTPRYLIKTRGQQVTLSCSPISGHRSVSWYQQTPGQGLQFLFEYFSETQRNKGNFPGRFSGRQFSNSRSEMNVSTLELGDSALYLCASSLGDNQETQYFGPGTRLLVL.

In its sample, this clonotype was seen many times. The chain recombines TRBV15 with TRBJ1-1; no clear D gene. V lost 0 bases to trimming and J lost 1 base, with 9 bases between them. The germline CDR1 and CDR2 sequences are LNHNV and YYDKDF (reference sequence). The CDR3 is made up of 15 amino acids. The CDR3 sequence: CATSRDRRANTEAFF. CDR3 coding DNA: TGTGCCACCAGCAGAGATCGGCGGGCGAACACTGAAGCTTTCTTT.

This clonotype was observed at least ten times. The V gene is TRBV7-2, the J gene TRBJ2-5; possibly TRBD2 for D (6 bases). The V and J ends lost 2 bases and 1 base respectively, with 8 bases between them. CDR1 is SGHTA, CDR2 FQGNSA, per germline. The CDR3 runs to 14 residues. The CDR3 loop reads CASSLLATQETQYF. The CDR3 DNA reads TGTGCCAGCAGCTTACTAGCGACCCAAGAGACCCAGTACTTC.

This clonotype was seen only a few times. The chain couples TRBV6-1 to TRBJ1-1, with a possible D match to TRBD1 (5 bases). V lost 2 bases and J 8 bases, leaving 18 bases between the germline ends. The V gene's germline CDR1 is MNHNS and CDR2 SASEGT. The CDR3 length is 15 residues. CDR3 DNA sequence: TGTGCCAGCAGTGAAAGGTCCTTCAGGGTAGGGGAAGCTTTCTTT. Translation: CASSERSFRVGEAFF.

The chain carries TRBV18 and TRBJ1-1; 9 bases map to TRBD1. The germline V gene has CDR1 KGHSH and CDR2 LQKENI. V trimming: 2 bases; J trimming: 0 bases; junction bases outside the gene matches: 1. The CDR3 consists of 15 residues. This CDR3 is CASSPGTGMNTEAFF. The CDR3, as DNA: TGTGCCAGCTCACCAGGGACAGGGATGAACACTGAAGCTTTCTTT.

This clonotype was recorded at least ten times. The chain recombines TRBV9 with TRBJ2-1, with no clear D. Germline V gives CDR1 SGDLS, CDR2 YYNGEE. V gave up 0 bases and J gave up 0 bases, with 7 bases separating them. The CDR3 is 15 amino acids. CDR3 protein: CASSVVAVSYNEQFF. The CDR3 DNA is TGTGCCAGCAGCGTAGTAGCAGTCTCCTACAATGAGCAGTTCTTC.

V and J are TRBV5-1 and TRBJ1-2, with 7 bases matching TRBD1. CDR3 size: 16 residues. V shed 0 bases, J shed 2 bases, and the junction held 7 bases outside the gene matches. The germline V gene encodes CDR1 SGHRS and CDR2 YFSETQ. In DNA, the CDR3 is TGCGCCAGCAGCTTGGGGACAGGAGCAGTGAACTATGGCTACACCTTC. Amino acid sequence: CASSLGTGAVNYGYTF.